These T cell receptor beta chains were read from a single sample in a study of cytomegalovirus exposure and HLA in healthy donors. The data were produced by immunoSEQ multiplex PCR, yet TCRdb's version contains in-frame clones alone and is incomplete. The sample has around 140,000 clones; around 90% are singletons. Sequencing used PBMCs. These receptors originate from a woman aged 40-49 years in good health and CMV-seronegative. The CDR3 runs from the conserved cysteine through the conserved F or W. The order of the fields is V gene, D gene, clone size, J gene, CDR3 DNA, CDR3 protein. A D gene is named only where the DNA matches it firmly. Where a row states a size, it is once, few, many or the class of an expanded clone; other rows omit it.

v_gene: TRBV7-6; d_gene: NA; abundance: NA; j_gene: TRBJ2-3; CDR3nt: TGTGCCAGCATAGGTAGCGGTGGGGATACGCAGTATTTT; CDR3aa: CASIGSGGDTQYF
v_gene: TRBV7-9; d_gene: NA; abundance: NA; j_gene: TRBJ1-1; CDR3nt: TGTGCCAGCAGCCCTCGAGGAGTTCTGAACACTGAAGCTTTCTTT; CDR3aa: CASSPRGVLNTEAFF
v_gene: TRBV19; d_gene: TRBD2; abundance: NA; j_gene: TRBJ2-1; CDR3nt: TGTGCCAGCCAGCGGGATGGGGGCTACAATGAGCAGTTCTTC; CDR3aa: CASQRDGGYNEQFF
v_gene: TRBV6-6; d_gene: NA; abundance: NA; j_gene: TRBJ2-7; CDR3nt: TGTGCCAGTGGCTTCGCCTCCTACGAGCAGTACTTC; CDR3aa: CASGFASYEQYF
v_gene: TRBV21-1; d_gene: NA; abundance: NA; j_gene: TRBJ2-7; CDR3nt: TGTGCCAGCAGCAAAAGGGGACTAGCGGGAGGGAAGGGGTACGAGCAGTACTTC; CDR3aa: CASSKRGLAGGKGYEQYF
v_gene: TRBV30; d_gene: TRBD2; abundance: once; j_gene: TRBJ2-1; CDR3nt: TGTGCCCAGAGACTAGCGGGAGGGGATGAGCAGTTCTTC; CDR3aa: CAQRLAGGDEQFF
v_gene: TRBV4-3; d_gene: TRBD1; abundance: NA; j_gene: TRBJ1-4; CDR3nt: TGCGCCAGCAGCCCCCGACAGGGGGCACCTAATGAAAAACTGTTTTTT; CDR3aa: CASSPRQGAPNEKLFF
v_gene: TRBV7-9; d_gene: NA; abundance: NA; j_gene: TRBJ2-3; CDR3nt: TGTGCCAGCAGCTCACTAGACGATACGCAGTATTTT; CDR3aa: CASSSLDDTQYF
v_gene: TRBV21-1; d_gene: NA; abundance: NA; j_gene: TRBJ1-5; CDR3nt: TGTGCCAAAATAACAGGAGATAGCAATCAGCCCCAGCATTTT; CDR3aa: CAKITGDSNQPQHF
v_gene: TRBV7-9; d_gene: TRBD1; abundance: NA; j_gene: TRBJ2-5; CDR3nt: TGTGCCAGCAGCCCGCCGGCAGGGGGAGAGACCCAGTACTTC; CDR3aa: CASSPPAGGETQYF
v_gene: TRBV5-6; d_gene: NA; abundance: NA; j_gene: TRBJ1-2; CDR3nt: TGTGCCAGCAGCTTGGAGGTCGGACTTTACTATGGCTACACCTTC; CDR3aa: CASSLEVGLYYGYTF
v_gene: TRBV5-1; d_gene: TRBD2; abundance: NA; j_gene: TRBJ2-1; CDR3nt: TGCGCCAGCAGCACGGGACTAGCTGAACTTGAGCAGTTCTTC; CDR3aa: CASSTGLAELEQFF
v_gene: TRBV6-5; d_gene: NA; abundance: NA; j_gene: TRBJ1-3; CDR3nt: TGTGCCAGCAGTTCTGGCAGGGTGGTTTCTGGAAACACCATATATTTT; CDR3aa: CASSSGRVVSGNTIYF
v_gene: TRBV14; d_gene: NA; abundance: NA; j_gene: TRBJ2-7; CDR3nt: TGTGCCAGCAGCCAACGGGAGAACCCCTACGAGCAGTACTTC; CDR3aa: CASSQRENPYEQYF
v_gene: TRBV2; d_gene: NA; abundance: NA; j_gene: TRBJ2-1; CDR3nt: TGTGCCAGCGGGCTAGCGTTGGGGGACCCGTTCTTC; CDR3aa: CASGLALGDPFF
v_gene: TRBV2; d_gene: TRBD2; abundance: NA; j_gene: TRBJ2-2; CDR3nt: TGTGCCAGCAGTGTGGCTAGCGGGGCCTCGAACACCGGGGAGCTGTTTTTT; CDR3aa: CASSVASGASNTGELFF
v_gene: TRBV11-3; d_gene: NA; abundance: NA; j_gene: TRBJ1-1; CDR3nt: TGTGCCAGCAGCTATCAAGGGCAGGGGAACACTGAAGCTTTCTTT; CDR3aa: CASSYQGQGNTEAFF
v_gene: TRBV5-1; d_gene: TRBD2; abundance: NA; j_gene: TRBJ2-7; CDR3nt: TGCGCCAGCAGCTTTAGCGGGGGGGGGCTCGAGCAGTACTTC; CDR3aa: CASSFSGGGLEQYF
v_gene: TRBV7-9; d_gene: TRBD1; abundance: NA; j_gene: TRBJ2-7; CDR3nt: TGTTCCAGCAGCTTGGGACAGGGACTTACTTACGAGCAGTACTTC; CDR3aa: CSSSLGQGLTYEQYF
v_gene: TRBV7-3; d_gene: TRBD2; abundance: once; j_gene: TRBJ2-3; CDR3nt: TGTGCCAGCAGCTTAGGAGGACTAGCGGGAACAGATACGCAGTATTTT; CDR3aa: CASSLGGLAGTDTQYF
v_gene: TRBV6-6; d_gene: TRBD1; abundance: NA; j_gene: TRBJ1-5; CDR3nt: TGTGCCAGCAGTTACCACAGGGGGCGAGGAAATCAGCCCCAGCATTTT; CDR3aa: CASSYHRGRGNQPQHF
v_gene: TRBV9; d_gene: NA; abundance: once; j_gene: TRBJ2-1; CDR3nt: TGTGCCAGCAGCGTAGTAGGAGGGAGGTACAATGAGCAGTTCTTC; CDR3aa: CASSVVGGRYNEQFF
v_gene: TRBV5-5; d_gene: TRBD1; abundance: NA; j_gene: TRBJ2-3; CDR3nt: TGTGCCAGCAGCCCGACAGGGGACCACACAGATACGCAGTATTTT; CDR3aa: CASSPTGDHTDTQYF
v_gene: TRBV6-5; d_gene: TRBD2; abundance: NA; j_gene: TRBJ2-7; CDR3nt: TGTGCCAGCAGTTCTCCGGGACTAGAGAACTACGAGCAGTACTTC; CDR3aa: CASSSPGLENYEQYF
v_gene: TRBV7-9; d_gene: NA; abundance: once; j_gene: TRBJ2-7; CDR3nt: TGTGCCAGCAGCTCCCGACTAGTCTACGAGCAGTACTTC; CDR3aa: CASSSRLVYEQYF
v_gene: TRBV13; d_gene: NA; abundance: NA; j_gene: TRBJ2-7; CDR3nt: TGTGCCAGCAGCGGCCCGGGACTCGACTACGAGCAGTACTTC; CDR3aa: CASSGPGLDYEQYF
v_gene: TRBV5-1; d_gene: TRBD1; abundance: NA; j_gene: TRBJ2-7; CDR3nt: TGCGCCAGCAGCTTGATCCAGGGGGCTGGCGAGCAGTACTTC; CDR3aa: CASSLIQGAGEQYF
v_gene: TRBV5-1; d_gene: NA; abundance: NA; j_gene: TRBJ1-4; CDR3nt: TGCGCCAGCAGCTCCCACAATCTGTCGGGGTTGACAACTAATGAAAAACTGTTTTTT; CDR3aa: CASSSHNLSGLTTNEKLFF
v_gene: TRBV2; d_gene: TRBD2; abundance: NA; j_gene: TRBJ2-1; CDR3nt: TGTGCCAGCATACCGACTAGCGGGAGGGACAATGAGCAGTTCTTC; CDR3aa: CASIPTSGRDNEQFF
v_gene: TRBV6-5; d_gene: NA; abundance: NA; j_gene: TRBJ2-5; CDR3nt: TGTGCCAGCAGTTACTTGGGCGGGGACGGGGAGACCCAGTACTTC; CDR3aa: CASSYLGGDGETQYF
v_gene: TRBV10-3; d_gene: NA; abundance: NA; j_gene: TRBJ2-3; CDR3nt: TGTGCCATCAGTGAGTCGGCCCTCGGGAGTGCAGATACGCAGTATTTT; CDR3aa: CAISESALGSADTQYF
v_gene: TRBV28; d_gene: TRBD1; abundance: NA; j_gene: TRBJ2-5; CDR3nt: TGTGCCAGCAGTACAACAGGGGGACCAGAGACCCAGTACTTC; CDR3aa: CASSTTGGPETQYF
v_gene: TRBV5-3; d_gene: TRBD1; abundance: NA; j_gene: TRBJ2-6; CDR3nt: TGTGCCAGAAACCCCTCCCGGATACAGGGGTTTGGCTCTGGGGCCAACGTCCTGACTTTC; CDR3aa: CARNPSRIQGFGSGANVLTF
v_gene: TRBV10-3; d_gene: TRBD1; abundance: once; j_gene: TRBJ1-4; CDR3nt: TGTGCCATCAGGTCGGGACAGTTTAATGAAAGACTGTTTTTT; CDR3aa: CAIRSGQFNERLFF
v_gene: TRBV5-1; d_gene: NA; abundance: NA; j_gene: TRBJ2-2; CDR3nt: TGCGCCAGCAGCTTCCGGACAACCACTGACACCGGGGAGCTGTTTTTT; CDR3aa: CASSFRTTTDTGELFF
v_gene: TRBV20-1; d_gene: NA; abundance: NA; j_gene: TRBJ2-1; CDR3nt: TGCAGTGCTAGAGCACGTAGCGAGCAGTTCTTC; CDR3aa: CSARARSEQFF
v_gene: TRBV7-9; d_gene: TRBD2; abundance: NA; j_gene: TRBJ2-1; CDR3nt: TGTTCCAGCAGCCCGCCGGGACTAGCGGGAGCATACAATGAGCAGTTCTTC; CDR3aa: CSSSPPGLAGAYNEQFF
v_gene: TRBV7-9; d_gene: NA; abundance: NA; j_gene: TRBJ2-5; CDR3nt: TGTTCCAGCAGCTGGGGCGGGACGATGGAAGAGACCCAGTACTTC; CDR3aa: CSSSWGGTMEETQYF
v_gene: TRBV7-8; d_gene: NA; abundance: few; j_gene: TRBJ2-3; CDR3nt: TGTGCCAGCAAGGACAGAACAGATACGCAGTATTTT; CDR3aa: CASKDRTDTQYF
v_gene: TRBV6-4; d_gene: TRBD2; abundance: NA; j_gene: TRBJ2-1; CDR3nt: TGTGCCAGCAGTGACGTGTTTAGGACTAGCGGGAGACTCGATGAGCAGTTCTTC; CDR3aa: CASSDVFRTSGRLDEQFF
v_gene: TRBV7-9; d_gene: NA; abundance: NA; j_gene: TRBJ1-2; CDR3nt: TGTGCCAGCAGCCGTGGGTTCGGGGGCTACACCTTC; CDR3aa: CASSRGFGGYTF
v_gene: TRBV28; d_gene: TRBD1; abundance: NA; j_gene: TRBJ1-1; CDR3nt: TGTGCCAGCACCACCGGACAGGCGAACACTGAAGCTTTCTTT; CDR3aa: CASTTGQANTEAFF
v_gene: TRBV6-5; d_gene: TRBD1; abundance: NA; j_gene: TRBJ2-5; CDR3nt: TGTGCCAGCACGGACAGGGCGGAGACCCAGTACTTC; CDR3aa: CASTDRAETQYF
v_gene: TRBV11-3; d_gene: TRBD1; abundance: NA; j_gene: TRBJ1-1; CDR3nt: TGTGCCAGCAGCTTAGAAAGGTTCGTGGGACAGGGGTTCACTGAAGCTTTCTTT; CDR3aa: CASSLERFVGQGFTEAFF
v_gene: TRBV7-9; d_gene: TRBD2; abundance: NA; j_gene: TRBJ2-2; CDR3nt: TGTTCCAGCCAGTGGGCGGGAGGGAGCACCGGGGAGCTGTTTTTT; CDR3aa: CSSQWAGGSTGELFF
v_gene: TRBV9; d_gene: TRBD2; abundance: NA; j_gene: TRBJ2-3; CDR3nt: TGTGCCAGCAGCGTAGGCGGGACTAGCGGGAGGGCATTCACAGATACGCAGTATTTT; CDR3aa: CASSVGGTSGRAFTDTQYF
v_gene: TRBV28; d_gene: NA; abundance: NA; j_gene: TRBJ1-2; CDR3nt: TGTGCCAGCATTAGCCGGATAAACTATGGCTACACCTTC; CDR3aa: CASISRINYGYTF
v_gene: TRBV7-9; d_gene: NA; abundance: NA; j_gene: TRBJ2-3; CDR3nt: TGTGCCAGCAGCTTTACCCGGGACATTGGCACAGATACGCAGTATTTT; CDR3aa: CASSFTRDIGTDTQYF
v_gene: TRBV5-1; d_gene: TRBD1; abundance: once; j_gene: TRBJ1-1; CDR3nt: TGCGCCAGCTGGGCGGGGACAGGGAGCACTGAAGCTTTCTTT; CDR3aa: CASWAGTGSTEAFF
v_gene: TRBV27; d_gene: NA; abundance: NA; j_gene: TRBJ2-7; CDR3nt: TGTGCCAGCACCACCTACGAGCAGTACTTC; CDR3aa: CASTTYEQYF
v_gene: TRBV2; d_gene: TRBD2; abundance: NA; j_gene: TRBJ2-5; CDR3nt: TGTGCCAGCGCGGGAGGGCCTTTGGAGACCCAGTACTTC; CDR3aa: CASAGGPLETQYF
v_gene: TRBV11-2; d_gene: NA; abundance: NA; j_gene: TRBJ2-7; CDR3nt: TGTGCCAGCAGCTTAGGAGGGGGGGGACGCTCCTACGAGCAGTACTTC; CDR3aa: CASSLGGGGRSYEQYF